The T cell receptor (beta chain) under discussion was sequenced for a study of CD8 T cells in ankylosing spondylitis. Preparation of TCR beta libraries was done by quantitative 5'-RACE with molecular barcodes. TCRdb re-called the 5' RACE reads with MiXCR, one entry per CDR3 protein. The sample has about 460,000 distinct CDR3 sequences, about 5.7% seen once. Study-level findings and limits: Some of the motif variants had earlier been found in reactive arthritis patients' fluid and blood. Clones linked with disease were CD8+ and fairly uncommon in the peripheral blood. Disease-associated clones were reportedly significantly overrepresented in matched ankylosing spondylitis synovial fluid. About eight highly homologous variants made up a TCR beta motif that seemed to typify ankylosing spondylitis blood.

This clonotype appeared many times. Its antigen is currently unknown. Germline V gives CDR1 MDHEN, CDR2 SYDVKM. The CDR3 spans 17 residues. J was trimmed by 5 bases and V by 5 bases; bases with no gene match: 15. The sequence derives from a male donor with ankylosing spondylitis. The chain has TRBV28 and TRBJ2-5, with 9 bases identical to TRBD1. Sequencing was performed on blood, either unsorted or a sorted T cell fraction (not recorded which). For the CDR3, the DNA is TGTGCCAGCAGTCCCCAATCCGGGACAGGGTTTTGGGAGACCCAGTACTTC. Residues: CASSPQSGTGFWETQYF. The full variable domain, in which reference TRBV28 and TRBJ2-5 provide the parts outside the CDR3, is DVKVTQSSRYLVKRTGEKVFLECVQDMDHENMFWYRQDPGLGLRLIYFSYDVKMKEKGDIPEGYSVSREKKERFSLILESASTNQTSMYLCASSPQSGTGFWETQYFGPGTRLLVL.